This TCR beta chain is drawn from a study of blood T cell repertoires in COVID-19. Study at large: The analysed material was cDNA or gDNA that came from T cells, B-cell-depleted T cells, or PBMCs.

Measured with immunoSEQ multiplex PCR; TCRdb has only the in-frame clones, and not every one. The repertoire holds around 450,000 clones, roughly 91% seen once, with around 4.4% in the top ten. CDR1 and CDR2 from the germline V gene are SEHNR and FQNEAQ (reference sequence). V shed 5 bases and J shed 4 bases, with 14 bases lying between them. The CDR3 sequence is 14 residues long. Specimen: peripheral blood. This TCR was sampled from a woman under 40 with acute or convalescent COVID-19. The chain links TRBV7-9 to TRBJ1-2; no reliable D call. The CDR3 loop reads CASSPEKAPYGYTF. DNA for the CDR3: TGTGCCAGCAGCCCCGAAAAAGCACCCTATGGCTACACCTTC.